Following are 17 T cell receptor beta chains from one sample sequenced in a study of glioma-infiltrating T cells (dated by TCRdb to the mid-2010s). Sequencing relied on an Illumina MiSeq. TCR alpha and beta CDR3 regions were amplified with the iRepertoire nested amplicon-rescue multiplex PCR (arm-PCR) platform from RNA. Starting from the raw public reads, TCRdb applied fastp trimming at Q25, assembled clones with MiXCR and retained in-frame beta chains. Under each unique CDR3 protein, matching rows form one entry showing the most common genes and DNA. The sample includes around 170,000 distinct CDR3 sequences, with more than 35% observed a single time. Around 4.9% of the sample comes from the top ten. The sample taken for sequencing was glioma tissue, nonneoplastic brain tissue, or PBMCs (not recorded which). These receptors all come from a human donor with low-grade glioma or glioblastoma, undergoing nonglioma brain surgery, or in good health (not recorded which).

In regard to this clonotype: A much larger clone lies a single base off, so this may be a read error. The chain recombines TRBV20-1 with TRBJ2-7, with D tentatively TRBD1 or TRBD2 (5 bases each). The V gene's germline CDR1 is DFQATT and CDR2 SNEGSKA (reference sequence). The V and J ends lost 1 base and 7 bases respectively, with 23 bases between them. The CDR3 spans 16 residues. In DNA, the CDR3 is TGCAGTGCTAGAGGCGCACCGGGACCCAACTACAATGAGCAGTACTTC. It translates to CSARGAPGPNYNEQYF.

This clonotype was picked up a small number of times. The gene calls are TRBV5-1 and TRBJ2-1, with 7 bases matching TRBD2. The J segment lost 7 bases and the V segment lost 4 bases, leaving 14 bases of the junction unmatched. The CDR3 length is 16 residues. Germline V gene data show CDR1 as SGHRS and CDR2 as YFSETQ. The DNA for the CDR3 is TGCGCCAGCAGCATGGAAGGTGGGAGGGTCTTAAATGAGCAGTTCTTC. This sequence encodes CASSMEGGRVLNEQFF.

The J gene is TRBJ2-1, the V gene TRBV12-3 or TRBV12-4; no clear D gene. V lost 5 bases to trimming and J lost 1 base, with 12 bases between them. The CDR3 has 15 residues. CDR3 coding DNA: TGTGCCAGCAGTCCTCGTGATACGTCCTACAATGAGCAGTTCTTC. Protein: CASSPRDTSYNEQFF.

This clonotype came up a few times. The chain carries TRBV3-1 and TRBJ2-3; possible D gene TRBD2, 7 bases. The CDR3 is 16 amino acids. CDR1 is LGHDT, CDR2 YNNKEL, per germline (reference sequence). V dropped 5 bases and J dropped 3 bases, with 18 bases sitting between them. The CDR3 here is CASSAGVGGGTDTQYF. CDR3 nucleotides: TGTGCCAGCAGCGCCGGGGTAGGGGGGGGAACAGATACGCAGTATTTT.

As to this clonotype: The junction and the germline gene differ at one end; a read error may be behind it. The rearrangement links TRBV20-1 to TRBJ2-1; D is unclear. The CDR3 is 14 amino acids. CDR1 is DFQATT and CDR2 is SNEGSKA in the germline V gene (reference sequence). CDR3 sequence: CSARVKLLSNEQSF. In nucleotides, the CDR3 is TGCAGTGCGAGAGTGAAACTGTTGAGCAATGAGCAGTCCTTC.

Notes on this clonotype: This could be a read error, since a much larger clone is one nucleotide away. This chain connects TRBV2 to TRBJ2-3; 8 nucleotides line up with TRBD2. The CDR3 contains 16 residues. V shed 4 bases, J shed 2 bases, and the junction held 8 bases outside the gene matches. CDR1 is SNHLY, CDR2 FYNNEI, per germline. Here the CDR3 DNA reads TGTGCCAGCAGTGGACACCTAGCGGGTTCCACAGATACGCAGTATTTT. It specifies CASSGHLAGSTDTQYF. The entire variable domain, with the rest obtained from reference TRBV2 and TRBJ2-3, is as follows: EPEVTQTPSHQVTQMGQEVILRCVPISNHLYFYWYRQILGQKVEFLVSFYNNEISEKSEIFDDQFSVERPDGSNFTLKIRSTKLEDSAMYFCASSGHLAGSTDTQYFGPGTRLTVL.

This rearrangement joins TRBV29-1 to TRBJ2-5; D possibly matches TRBD1 or TRBD2 (5 bases each). Looked up from germline, CDR1 is SQVTM and CDR2 is ANQGSEA. The CDR3 runs to 13 residues. The V end lost 8 bases, the J end lost 7 bases, and 20 bases lay between the germline ends. The CDR3, as DNA: TGCAGCTGGGGACCGCCGAATCAGGGGACCCAGTACTTC. Its protein product is CSWGPPNQGTQYF.

V gene TRBV4-2 combines with J gene TRBJ2-1, with TRBD2 identical over 10 bases. Germline trimming cut 0 bases from V and 10 bases from J; bases unmatched to any gene: 24. The CDR3 has 21 residues. Germline CDR1 is LGHNA and CDR2 is YNFKEQ. The CDR3 loop reads CASSQDGTPGVVLAGIGEQFF. CDR3 nucleotides: TGTGCCAGCAGCCAAGATGGCACCCCCGGGGTCGTACTAGCGGGAATTGGGGAGCAGTTCTTC.

This clonotype has more than one count but fewer than ten. The chain employs TRBV3-1 and TRBJ2-4; D is unresolved. Per germline, CDR1 LGHDT and CDR2 YNNKEL (reference sequence). Trimming left V 2 bases short and J 0 bases short, with 11 bases between. The CDR3 totals 16 residues. The DNA for the CDR3 is TGTGCCAGCAGCCAAACACGTCGACTAGCCAAAAACATTCAGTACTTC. Encoded protein: CASSQTRRLAKNIQYF.

This clonotype was picked up many times. V and J are TRBV2 and TRBJ1-1; D not certain. V lost 1 base and J 3 bases, leaving 9 bases between the germline ends. CDR1 SNHLY and CDR2 FYNNEI come from the germline V gene. The CDR3 is 14 amino acids. The CDR3 sequence is CASSEEGRYTEAFF. The CDR3 DNA is TGTGCCAGCAGTGAAGAGGGCCGATACACTGAAGCTTTCTTT.

This CDR3 is CASSLSQVRETQYF. CDR3 in DNA: TGTGCCAGCAGTTTATCACAGGTACGAGAGACCCAGTACTTC. The chain joins TRBV28 to TRBJ2-5, with D possibly matching TRBD1 (5 bases). The V gene's germline CDR1 is MDHEN and CDR2 SYDVKM. V lost 1 base and J lost 4, with 10 bases in between. This CDR3 spans 14 amino acids.

This chain connects TRBV12-3 or TRBV12-4 to TRBJ2-7; 9 bases are shared with TRBD1. The ends lost 5 bases at V and 2 bases at J; junction bases unmatched: 4. CDR3 length: 14 residues. CDR3 protein: CASSAGTGPYEQYF. In DNA form, the CDR3 reads TGTGCCAGCAGTGCCGGGACAGGGCCCTACGAGCAGTACTTC.

Comment on this clonotype: This could be a read error, since a much larger clone is one nucleotide away. The chain links TRBV5-4 to TRBJ2-1; TRBD1 matches at 7 bases. The trim removed 7 bases at V and 4 bases at J, leaving 11 bases unmatched. The CDR3 totals 15 residues. Germline V gene sequence: CDR1 SGHNT, CDR2 YYREEE (reference sequence). The CDR3 DNA is TGTGCCAGCGGCACGGGACAGCGAACGTACAATGAGCAGTTCTTC. It yields the protein CASGTGQRTYNEQFF.

The chain uses TRBV12-5 and TRBJ2-1; maybe TRBD1 (5 bases). CDR3 length: 12 amino acids. The germline CDR1 and CDR2 sequences are LGHNT and FRNRAP. V lost 7 bases to trimming and J lost 9 bases, with 13 bases between them. The CDR3: CASVTWGGEQFF. In DNA, the CDR3 is TGTGCTAGTGTCACCTGGGGCGGTGAGCAGTTCTTC.

The sample holds many counts of this clonotype. V is TRBV6-1 and J is TRBJ2-7, with D possibly being TRBD2 (5 bases). Germline assignment: CDR1 MNHNS and CDR2 SASEGT. The length of the CDR3 is 11 residues. V lost 8 bases and J 4 bases, leaving 9 bases between the germline ends. The DNA of the CDR3 is TGTGCCAGCGACTATGCGTACGAGCAGTACTTC. Encoded protein: CASDYAYEQYF.

The rearrangement uses TRBV10-3 and TRBJ1-6; D is undetermined. The ends were cut back, 0 bases at V and 7 bases at J, with 13 bases in the middle. Per the germline V gene, CDR1 is ENHRY and CDR2 is SYGVKD. CDR3 length equals 16 residues. CDR3 nucleotides: TGTGCCATCAGTGAGTCGACCGGGCTTACAAATTCACCCCTCCACTTT. Amino acid sequence: CAISESTGLTNSPLHF.

In the case of this clonotype: A much larger clone sits a single nucleotide away, making a read error possible. The chain employs TRBV20-1 and TRBJ2-1; 12 nucleotides line up with TRBD2. V gave up 6 bases and J gave up 1 base; unmatched junction bases: 13. This CDR3 has 18 amino acids. Per germline, CDR1 DFQATT and CDR2 SNEGSKA (reference sequence). For the CDR3, the DNA is TGCAGTGCCCTAGCGGGAGGGCCACACTTAGTTTCCTACAATGAGCAGTTCTTC. The encoded protein is CSALAGGPHLVSYNEQFF.